The T cell receptor (beta chain) described here comes from a study of cytomegalovirus exposure and HLA in healthy donors. The wider study: Early released data comprised around 80 million unique TCRs from HLA-typed donors. General study points: A later analysis found common viral pathogens apparently linked to several of the most significant clusters.

The CDR3 sequence is 15 residues long. Trimming removed 6 bases from V and 5 bases from J, with 17 bases in between. Germline V gives CDR1 MNHEY, CDR2 SVGAGI. Concerning this clone: No antigen is known for it.

PCR was performed using 60 Vbeta and 13 Jbeta primers. Only in-frame clones appear in the TCRdb table, and some are missing; sequencing was by immunoSEQ multiplex PCR. The repertoire holds some 40,000 clones, 53% seen once, with 6.2% in the top ten. This clonotype was obtained from a woman in her 40s in good health and CMV-seropositive. The sample comprised PBMCs. This chain uses TRBV6-5 with TRBJ2-1, with D possibly matching TRBD2 (7 bases). CDR3 nucleotides: TGTGCCAGCAGATATACAGGGACTACTGACAATGAGCAGTTCTTC. This sequence encodes CASRYTGTTDNEQFF.